These 26 T cell receptor beta chains originate from one sample sequenced in a study of blood T cell repertoires in COVID-19. The table came from immunoSEQ multiplex PCR; TCRdb's copy has only in-frame clones and leaves some out. The sample holds 55,000 or so clones; about nine tenths are singletons and the top ten take about 6%. The sequencing input was peripheral blood. The receptors stem from a middle-aged man with acute or convalescent COVID-19.

The chain recombines TRBV6-4 with TRBJ2-6; no reliable D call. The CDR3 spans 14 residues. V was trimmed by 5 bases and J by 0 bases, leaving 5 bases between them. Per germline, CDR1 MRHNA and CDR2 SNTAGT. CDR3 nucleotides: TGTGCCAGCAGTCCTTCCTCTGGGGCCAACGTCCTGACTTTC. Its protein is CASSPSSGANVLTF.

The chain carries TRBV2 and TRBJ1-2; 7 nucleotides line up with TRBD1. Trimming cost V 1 base and J 2 bases; bases outside gene matches: 4. Germline V gene sequence: CDR1 SNHLY, CDR2 FYNNEI. The CDR3 covers 15 residues. This CDR3 reads CASSEGQGGNYGYTF. DNA of the CDR3: TGTGCCAGCAGTGAAGGGCAGGGGGGAAACTATGGCTACACCTTC.

The table lists this clone with a few counts. The chain recombines TRBV19 with TRBJ1-4, with 7 bases aligning to TRBD1. With 5 bases clipped from V and 11 bases from J, the junction kept 11 bases outside the gene matches. The germline gives CDR1 LNHDA, CDR2 SQIVND (reference sequence). This CDR3 is built from 14 residues. The CDR3 sequence: CASSATGAVVKLFF. The CDR3 DNA reads as TGTGCCAGTAGTGCAACAGGGGCGGTCGTCAAACTGTTTTTT.

The chain recombines TRBV30 with TRBJ2-1, with TRBD2 identical over 8 bases. Germline CDR1 and CDR2: GTSNPN and SVGIG (reference sequence). The CDR3 length is 14 residues. The trim removed 4 bases at V and 6 bases at J, leaving 8 bases unmatched. CDR3 region: CAWIGSGIPNEQFF. The CDR3 nucleotides are TGTGCCTGGATCGGTAGCGGGATCCCCAATGAGCAGTTCTTC.

V is TRBV7-2 and J is TRBJ2-1; no reliable D call. The CDR3 is made up of 13 amino acids. The germline V gene encodes CDR1 SGHTA and CDR2 FQGNSA. Trimming took 0 bases from V and 10 from J, leaving 10 bases between them. The CDR3 coding sequence is TGTGCCAGCAGCTTAGCACTAACCTACGAGCAGTTCTTC. Encoded protein: CASSLALTYEQFF.

The rearrangement links TRBV11-2 to TRBJ2-3, with D possibly TRBD1 on 5 matching bases. V dropped 2 bases and J dropped 0 bases, with 9 bases sitting between them. Germline CDR1 is SGHAT and CDR2 is FQNNGV. This CDR3 comprises 15 residues. CDR3 DNA sequence: TGTGCCAGCAGCTTAAGGGGTTCTAGCACAGATACGCAGTATTTT. Residues: CASSLRGSSTDTQYF.

This chain links TRBV6-5 with TRBJ1-5; TRBD1 agrees at 9 bases. The CDR3 consists of 15 residues. V lost 6 bases to trimming and J lost 6 bases; unmatched junction nucleotides: 9. Germline CDR1 and CDR2: MNHEY and SVGAGI. The CDR3 region has the DNA TGTGCCAGCAGCCTACGGACAGGGGTGGGTCAGCCCCAGCATTTT. Translated, it gives CASSLRTGVGQPQHF.

The rearrangement joins TRBV7-2 to TRBJ2-7; 9 bases line up with TRBD2. Trimming cost V 1 base and J 4 bases; bases outside gene matches: 11. From germline, CDR1 is SGHTA and CDR2 FQGNSA. The CDR3 covers 17 residues. CDR3 in DNA: TGTGCCAGCAGCTTAGATAGTGGCGCTAGCGGGACTTACGAGCAGTACTTC. It yields the protein CASSLDSGASGTYEQYF. The full variable domain, its missing parts supplied by reference TRBV7-2 and TRBJ2-7, is GAGVSQSPSNKVTEKGKDVELRCDPISGHTALYWYRQSLGQGLEFLIYFQGNSAPDKSGLPSDRFSAERTGGSVSTLTIQRTQQEDSAVYLCASSLDSGASGTYEQYFGPGTRLTVT.

The chain is built from TRBV6-1 and TRBJ2-7; 7 nucleotides match TRBD1. Losses at the gene ends were 1 base for V and 5 bases for J; bases not matched to a gene: 5. Per germline, CDR1 MNHNS and CDR2 SASEGT. The CDR3 extends over 14 amino acids. CDR3 coding DNA: TGTGCCAGCAGTGAAGGTATAGGGGGCGACGAGCAGTACTTC. It encodes CASSEGIGGDEQYF.

CDR3 in DNA: TGTGCCAGCAGCTTGACAGGGGTAGAGTATGGCTACACCTTC. Translation gives CASSLTGVEYGYTF. The gene calls are TRBV7-9 and TRBJ1-2, with 8 bases matching TRBD1. CDR1 is SEHNR, CDR2 FQNEAQ, per germline (reference sequence). V was clipped by 3 bases and J by 5 bases; unmatched bases: 5. The CDR3 consists of 14 residues.

The chain combines TRBV2 with TRBJ1-6; D possibly corresponds to TRBD1 (5 bases). The CDR3 is 15 residues long. Germline-derived CDR1 and CDR2 are SNHLY and FYNNEI. Trimming removed 1 base from V and 10 bases from J, with 14 bases in between. CDR3 sequence reads: CASSEDGGTRSPLHF. CDR3 in DNA: TGTGCCAGCAGTGAAGACGGGGGAACAAGGTCACCCCTCCACTTT.

V usage is TRBV7-2 and J usage is TRBJ2-5; 8 bases map to TRBD1. Trimming cost V 1 base and J 2 bases; bases outside gene matches: 6. From germline, CDR1 is SGHTA and CDR2 FQGNSA. CDR3 length: 16 residues. DNA for the CDR3: TGTGCCAGCAGCTTAGAAAGGACAGGGTCACAAGAGACCCAGTACTTC. This gives the protein CASSLERTGSQETQYF. The whole variable domain, filled in from reference TRBV7-2 and TRBJ2-5, reads GAGVSQSPSNKVTEKGKDVELRCDPISGHTALYWYRQSLGQGLEFLIYFQGNSAPDKSGLPSDRFSAERTGGSVSTLTIQRTQQEDSAVYLCASSLERTGSQETQYFGPGTRLLVL.

This clone showed up just once. This chain joins TRBV24-1 and TRBJ2-1; D is uncertain. Trimming left V 5 bases short and J 7 bases short, with 5 bases between. Germline V gene sequence: CDR1 KGHDR, CDR2 SFDVKD. The CDR3 length is 11 residues. CDR3: CATSVKNEQFF. CDR3 DNA sequence: TGTGCCACCAGTGTTAAAAATGAGCAGTTCTTC.

The chain uses TRBV2 and TRBJ2-7, with D possibly being TRBD1 (6 bases). This CDR3 is 14 amino acids long. Germline V CDR1 and CDR2: SNHLY, FYNNEI. The germline V and J ends were trimmed by 3 bases and 0 bases, with 9 bases remaining between them. CDR3 DNA sequence: TGTGCCAGCAGTGACAGGGGTCACTCCTACGAGCAGTACTTC. This sequence encodes CASSDRGHSYEQYF.

This chain uses TRBV24-1 with TRBJ2-5; 7 bases are shared with TRBD1. The junction had 7 bases not matched to a gene; V was cut back by 3 bases and J by 4 bases. The length of the CDR3 is 15 residues. Germline V CDR1 and CDR2: KGHDR, SFDVKD. The CDR3, as DNA: TGTGCCACCAGTGATGCCGACCCAGGGGGAGAGACCCAGTACTTC. The encoded protein is CATSDADPGGETQYF.

This clone has only a few counts. The rearrangement joins TRBV10-3 to TRBJ2-2, with 8 bases lining up with TRBD2. The CDR3 totals 23 residues. The trim removed 3 bases at V and 3 bases at J, leaving 27 bases unmatched. The germline gives CDR1 ENHRY, CDR2 SYGVKD. CDR3: CAISEPKLPKLAEGPRDTGELFF. The CDR3 nucleotides are TGTGCCATCAGTGAACCGAAATTGCCAAAACTAGCGGAGGGCCCTCGAGACACCGGGGAGCTGTTTTTT.

The V and J genes are TRBV2 and TRBJ1-1; 11 positions match TRBD1. The CDR3 totals 14 residues. The J segment lost 5 bases and the V segment lost 5 bases, leaving 4 bases of the junction unmatched. Germline CDR1 SNHLY, CDR2 FYNNEI. The CDR3 loop is CASSRGTGGTEAFF. The DNA for the CDR3 is TGTGCCAGCAGTAGGGGGACAGGGGGAACTGAAGCTTTCTTT. Combining the CDR3 with reference TRBV2 and TRBJ1-1 gives the whole variable domain EPEVTQTPSHQVTQMGQEVILRCVPISNHLYFYWYRQILGQKVEFLVSFYNNEISEKSEIFDDQFSVERPDGSNFTLKIRSTKLEDSAMYFCASSRGTGGTEAFFGQGTRLTVV.

This clone appeared a single time. The rearrangement links TRBV21-1 to TRBJ1-1; the table's D gene call, TRBD1, was not cross checked with the DNA. TRBV21-1 is a recognized pseudogene. The CDR3 spans 16 residues. CDR3 in DNA: TGTGCCAGCAGCTTACTCTTAGACACAATTCGCACTGAAGCTTTCTTT. Translating it yields CASSLLLDTIRTEAFF.

The chain has TRBV27 and TRBJ2-1; D might be TRBD1 (6 bases). Trimming took 5 bases from V and 6 from J, leaving 17 bases between them. The CDR3 totals 15 residues. CDR1 MNHEY and CDR2 SMNVEV come from the germline V gene (reference sequence). The CDR3 sequence is CASSTDRPLGNEQFF. In DNA, the CDR3 is TGTGCCAGCAGTACAGACAGGCCCTTGGGCAATGAGCAGTTCTTC.

This chain uses TRBV2 with TRBJ2-7; TRBD2 is a possible D gene (7 bases). Germline V gives CDR1 SNHLY, CDR2 FYNNEI. V was cut by 4 bases and J by 2 bases, with 18 bases left in between. The CDR3 covers 16 residues. CDR3 amino acids: CASSVRGGEGTYEQYF. CDR3 nucleotide sequence: TGTGCCAGCAGTGTTAGGGGGGGCGAAGGGACCTACGAGCAGTACTTC.

The chain has TRBV4-1 and TRBJ2-3; 10 bases are a match to TRBD2. Germline-derived CDR1 and CDR2 are MGHRA and YSYEKL. The CDR3 sequence is 18 residues long. J was trimmed by 4 bases and V by 0 bases; bases with no gene match: 10. The CDR3 DNA follows: TGCGCCAGCAGCCAAGATCTGCCTAGCGGGAGTTTCTCAGATACGCAGTATTTT. Protein sequence: CASSQDLPSGSFSDTQYF.

The gene calls are TRBV6-6 and TRBJ1-1, with D tentatively TRBD1 (5 bases). This CDR3 comprises 16 residues. V dropped 8 bases and J dropped 0 bases, with 19 bases sitting between them. Germline V gene sequence: CDR1 MNHNY, CDR2 SVGAGI (reference sequence). CDR3 DNA: TGTGCCAGCGGATTACCGCGGGGGGATATGAACACTGAAGCTTTCTTT. Its protein product is CASGLPRGDMNTEAFF.

CDR3 loop: CASSLDRQGASSGRDYNEQFF. As DNA, the CDR3 is TGTGCCAGCAGCTTAGACCGACAGGGGGCATCTAGCGGGAGGGATTACAATGAGCAGTTCTTC. This rearrangement joins TRBV7-6 to TRBJ2-1, with 12 bases aligning to TRBD2. V shed 1 base and J 4 bases; nucleotides not matched to a gene: 17. Germline V gene lookup returns CDR1 SGHVS and CDR2 FNYEAQ. The CDR3 extends over 21 amino acids.

The chain is built from TRBV5-1 and TRBJ2-5; D is possibly TRBD1 (5 bases). The length of the CDR3 is 14 residues. The V gene lost 5 bases and the J gene lost 1 base, with 12 bases spanning the gap. Germline lookup yields CDR1 SGHRS and CDR2 YFSETQ. For the CDR3, the DNA is TGCGCCAGCAGTATGGGGCAACCCCAAGAGACCCAGTACTTC. Amino acid sequence: CASSMGQPQETQYF.

This clone has a single count. This chain connects TRBV14 to TRBJ2-7, with TRBD1 matching 11 bases. With V trimmed by 4 bases and J by 3 bases, 8 bases remained unmatched. The CDR3 length is 16 residues. Germline assignment: CDR1 SGHDN and CDR2 FVKESK. Written as DNA, the CDR3 is TGTGCCAGCAGCCCAAGAGCTGGGACAGGGGGCTACGAGCAGTACTTC. This encodes CASSPRAGTGGYEQYF.

The chain combines TRBV19 with TRBJ1-3, with 8 bases identical to TRBD1. CDR3 length equals 15 residues. The germline V gene encodes CDR1 LNHDA and CDR2 SQIVND (reference sequence). The ends lost 5 bases at V and 3 bases at J; junction bases unmatched: 6. CDR3 amino acids: CASSPQGAGGNTIYF. The CDR3, as DNA: TGTGCCAGTAGTCCTCAGGGGGCTGGTGGAAACACCATATATTTT. Full variable domain (outside the CDR3, taken from reference TRBV19 and TRBJ1-3): DGGITQSPKYLFRKEGQNVTLSCEQNLNHDAMYWYRQDPGQGLRLIYYSQIVNDFQKGDIAEGYSVSREKKESFPLTVTSAQKNPTAFYLCASSPQGAGGNTIYFGEGSWLTVV.